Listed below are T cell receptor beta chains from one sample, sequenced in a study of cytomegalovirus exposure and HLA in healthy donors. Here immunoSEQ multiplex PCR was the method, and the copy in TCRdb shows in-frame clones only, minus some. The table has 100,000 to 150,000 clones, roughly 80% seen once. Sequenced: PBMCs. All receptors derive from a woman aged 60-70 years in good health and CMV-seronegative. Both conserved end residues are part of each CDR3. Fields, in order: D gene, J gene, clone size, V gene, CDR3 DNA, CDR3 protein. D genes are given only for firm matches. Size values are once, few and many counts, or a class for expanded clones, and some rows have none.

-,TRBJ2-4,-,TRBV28,TGTGCCAGCAGTTCACGAAGGTGGCCAGAGGTCAAAAACATTCAGTACTTC,CASSSRRWPEVKNIQYF
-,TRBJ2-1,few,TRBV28,TGTGCCAGCAGGTTCCCGGGGGTTGGGGAGCAGTTCTTC,CASRFPGVGEQFF
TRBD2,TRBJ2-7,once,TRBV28,TGTGCCAGCACTAGCGGGACCTCCTACGAGCAGTACTTC,CASTSGTSYEQYF
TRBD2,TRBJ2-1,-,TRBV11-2,TGTGCCAGCAGCCCCCGATTGGGGTGGGCGGGGGGGTCGAATGAGCAGTTCTTC,CASSPRLGWAGGSNEQFF
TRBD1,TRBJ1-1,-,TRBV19,TGTGCCAGTACCACACAGGGGATGAACACTGAAGCTTTCTTT,CASTTQGMNTEAFF
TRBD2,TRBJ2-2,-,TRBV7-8,TGTGCCAGCAGCTTAGTCGTGGCTAGCGGGGGGGCGGGCACCGGGGAGCTGTTTTTT,CASSLVVASGGAGTGELFF
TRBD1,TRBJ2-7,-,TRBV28,TGTGCCAGCAGTTTATGGATGGGCCCGGGACAGGGGACCTACGAGCAGTACTTC,CASSLWMGPGQGTYEQYF
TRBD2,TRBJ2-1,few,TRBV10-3,TGTGCCATCGGGCGGGCTAGCGGGGGGGGCAATGAGCAGTTCTTC,CAIGRASGGGNEQFF
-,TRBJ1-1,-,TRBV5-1,TGCGCCAGCACCAATCAGGGTTCGAACACTGAAGCTTTCTTT,CASTNQGSNTEAFF
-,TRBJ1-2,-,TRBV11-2,TGTGCCAGCAGCTTCGGTAGAGGGTATGGCTACACCTTC,CASSFGRGYGYTF
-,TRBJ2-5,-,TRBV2,TGTGCCAGCATGGCAGGGCTAGAGACCCAGTACTTC,CASMAGLETQYF
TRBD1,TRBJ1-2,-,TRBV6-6,TGTGCCAGCAGTTATTCGACAGGGGGCGAGAATGGCTACACCTTC,CASSYSTGGENGYTF
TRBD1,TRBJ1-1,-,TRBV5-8,TGTGCCAGCAGCACTAACAGGGGGCGCATACCTATGAACACTGAAGCTTTCTTT,CASSTNRGRIPMNTEAFF
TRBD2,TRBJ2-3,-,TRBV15,TGTGCCACCAGCAGAGGGTTTAGCGGGAGCACAGATACGCAGTATTTT,CATSRGFSGSTDTQYF
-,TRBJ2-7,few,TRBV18,TGTGCCAGCTCACCCGGTCGGGGTTACGAGCAGTACTTC,CASSPGRGYEQYF
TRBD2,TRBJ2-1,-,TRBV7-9,TGTGCCAGCAGCTCAAGGGGCGGGAGGGGGTCCTACAATGAGCAGTTCTTC,CASSSRGGRGSYNEQFF
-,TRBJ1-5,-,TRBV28,TGTGCCAGCAGTTTAGGAGGTTGGAATAGCAATCAGCCCCAGCATTTT,CASSLGGWNSNQPQHF
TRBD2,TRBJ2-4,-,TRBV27,TGTGCCAGCAGGCCACTAGCGGGGCTAGCCAAAAACATTCAGTACTTC,CASRPLAGLAKNIQYF
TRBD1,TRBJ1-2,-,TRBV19,TGTGCCAGTACGGACAGGGGGAATGGCTACACCTTC,CASTDRGNGYTF
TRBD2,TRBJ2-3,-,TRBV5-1,TGCGCCAGCAGCGGGGACAGCGGGAGGACAGATACGCAGTATTTT,CASSGDSGRTDTQYF
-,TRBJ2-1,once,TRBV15,TGTGCCACCAGCAGAGATAGGTGGGGGGACTCCTACAACGAGCAGTTCTTC,CATSRDRWGDSYNEQFF
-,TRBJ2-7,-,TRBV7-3,TGTGCCAGCAGCTTAACAACACAGTCCTACGAGCAGTACTTC,CASSLTTQSYEQYF
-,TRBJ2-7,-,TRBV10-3,TGTGCCATCAGTCGGGACATTTCCTACGAGCAGTACTTC,CAISRDISYEQYF
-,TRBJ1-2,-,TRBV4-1,TGCGCCAGCAGCCAAGATACAGGGAGCTATGGCTACACCTTC,CASSQDTGSYGYTF
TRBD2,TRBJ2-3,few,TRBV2,TGTGCCAGCACGGGAATCTGGGCTAGCGGGGGCCGAAGCCCCCCCGATACGCAGTATTTT,CASTGIWASGGRSPPDTQYF
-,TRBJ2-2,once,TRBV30,TGTGCCTGGAGTGTCACAGTCGGGGAGCTGTTTTTT,CAWSVTVGELFF
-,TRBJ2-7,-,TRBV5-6,TGTGCCAGCAGCTCGACACGCGAGCAGTACTTC,CASSSTREQYF
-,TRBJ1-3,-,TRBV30,TGTGCCTGGAGTGTAAGTTTGGGGAGCTCTGGAAACACCATATATTTT,CAWSVSLGSSGNTIYF
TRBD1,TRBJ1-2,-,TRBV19,TGTGCCAGTAGTCCAAGGGGACAGGGTTTCGGCTACACCTTC,CASSPRGQGFGYTF
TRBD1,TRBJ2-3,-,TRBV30,TGTGCCTGGAGCGGGGACAGGGGCCGCCAAGATACGCAGTATTTT,CAWSGDRGRQDTQYF
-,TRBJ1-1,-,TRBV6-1,TGTGCCAGCAGTGAAGGGGCCCGGGGGGGCAGCACCAGGGAAACTGAAGCTTTCTTT,CASSEGARGGSTRETEAFF
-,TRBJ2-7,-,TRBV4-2,TGTGCCAGCAGCCCGGGTCATAGCGGAAAGGCGGGGGAGCAGTACTTC,CASSPGHSGKAGEQYF
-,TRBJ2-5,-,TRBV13,TGTGCCAGCAGCACAAAAGAGACCCAGTACTTC,CASSTKETQYF
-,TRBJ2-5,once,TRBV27,TGTGCCAGCAGTTTAAACAGGTGGGAGACCCAGTACTTC,CASSLNRWETQYF
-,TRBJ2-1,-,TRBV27,TGTGCCAGCAGTTACGGGGGCTCCTACAATGAGCAGTTCTTC,CASSYGGSYNEQFF
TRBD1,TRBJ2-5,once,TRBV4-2,TGTGCCAGCAGCCCCGGGACAGGGAGGCAGACCCAGTACTTC,CASSPGTGRQTQYF
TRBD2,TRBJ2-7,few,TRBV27,TGTGCCAGCAGTTTATATCTAGCGGGCCTACAAGAGCAGTACTTC,CASSLYLAGLQEQYF
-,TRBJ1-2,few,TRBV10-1,TGCGCCAGCAGTCAAGACCGGGGAAGAGGCTACACCTTC,CASSQDRGRGYTF
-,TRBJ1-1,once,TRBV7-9,TGTTCCAGCAGCCTTATTAACACTGAAGCTTTCTTT,CSSSLINTEAFF
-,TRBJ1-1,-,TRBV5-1,TGCGCCAGCAGTTATGACAGGACCACTGAAGCTTTCTTT,CASSYDRTTEAFF
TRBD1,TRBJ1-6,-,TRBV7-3,TGTGCCAGCAGCCTTACAGGGGGCGGCTATAATTCACCCCTCCACTTT,CASSLTGGGYNSPLHF